Reported below is one T cell receptor beta chain. Its antigen is still unknown. Read data end 3 residues before the CDR3 end; the end is taken from the germline J gene. The source of the sample is a study of T cells in women clearing cervical HPV infection (dated by TCRdb to 2017 to 2018). A note on the overall study: The cases were some 26 women with histologically confirmed HPV16-related CIN3 or worse, and 2 of those women had invasive cancers. The exploratory proof-of-principle case-control study was nested within the Guanacaste HPV Natural History Study in Costa Rica and compared TCR repertoires across cervical HPV16 outcomes. Case blood was taken at the visit when the lesion was first identified, whereas control blood was taken when infection was no longer detected. For cases, a median interval of 149 days, with an interquartile range of about 90 to 210 days, was observed between lesion detection and blood sampling. Cases had a median age of about 34 years and controls had a median age of approximately 37, with no significant differences in baseline characteristics. Controls were around 24 women whose single incident HPV16 infection cleared within 12 months without precancer or cancer developing. HLA typing was available for only a few women, so HLA type could not be excluded as a confounder. As quality controls, five blinded duplicates were added to each group, bringing the total to about 60 samples made up of 50 participants and some ten replicates. The parent cohort enrolled around 10,000 women aged 18 or older in Guanacaste, Costa Rica, during about 1992 to 1995 and followed them for approximately seven years. Cases and controls were matched on age within five years and on year of sample collection.

General findings and caveats noted by the study authors: Random forest classifiers combining richness and V gene abundances distinguished cases from controls with an estimated AUC of approximately 0.83. Because of the cross-sectional design, the study could not determine whether the associations came before infection or resulted from infection, and neither effector/memory subsets nor HPV-specific T cells were isolated. Cases had lower TRBV6-7 relative abundance than controls (roughly 0.12% versus 0.17%; Bonferroni P = 0.0008). Significantly higher TCR repertoire richness was observed in CIN3+ cases than in controls across sequencing depths, whereas no difference in evenness was found. Because the number of T cells in each sample was unknown, differences in richness could reflect differing T-cell content rather than repertoire biology.

Every participant had a single incident cervical HPV16 infection, and prevalent HPV16 infections were excluded. Cervical HPV DNA was detected with MY09/MY11 PCR, and genotyping was done with dot-blot hybridization. Roughly 16 mL of heparinized blood were centrifuged, and the buffy coat was split into aliquots, frozen at -30 degrees C, and then kept at -80 degrees C. QIAGEN kits were used to extract genomic DNA from buffy coat specimens. The immunoSEQ assay used multiplex PCR to amplify TCR beta CDR3 regions from an average of around 1.2 ug of genomic DNA per sample. To correct primer bias, the assay used a complete synthetic TCR repertoire to set an amplification baseline. The amplicons were sequenced on the Illumina platform. In the source study's methods: Sequence errors were corrected by clustering with frequency ratios and a modified nearest-neighbor algorithm, and the sequences were then analyzed in the immunoSEQ Analyzer using IMGT gene definitions. At each rarefaction depth, TCR richness and evenness were averaged across 20 rarefaction repeats, and samples with fewer sequences than that depth were excluded. Relative abundances of V, D and J genes were compared between groups using Wilcoxon rank sum tests, with FDR correction applied. Blinded duplicates gave an intraclass correlation of 95.6% for TCR richness and an average of around 83% across roughly 69 gene segments. TCRdb mirrors the immuneACCESS table, restricted to in-frame sequences. Some clones are absent from its copies; in checked studies, under half trace to an unresolved V gene, and the reason for the others is unknown. V and J calls and clone size are given by that table; D and trimming were obtained from the DNA. The sample table records roughly 30,000 clones. The ten largest clones add up to around 8% of the sample.

Reading from cysteine to phenylalanine, the CDR3 counts 14 amino acids. The DNA shown is the part of the CDR3 that was read: 33 bases, in frame from base 1. From the germline V gene, CDR1 is KGHSH and CDR2 is LQKENI. The junction shows trimming of 4 bases on V and 4 bases on J, and the gene matches do not reach 6 bases of it. Here the chain combines TRBV18 and TRBJ1-1, and 7 junction bases match TRBD1. The TCR originated in a woman aged 18-70 years with a cervical HPV16 infection that either progressed to CIN3+ or cleared (not recorded which). Sequences were obtained from blood buffy coat. CDR3 bases read: TGTGCCAGCTCACTCTCGACAGGGAGCACTGAA. Translation gives CASSLSTGSTE. Given in full, the CDR3 is CASSLSTGSTEAFF.